This T cell receptor (beta chain) was sequenced for a study of T-cell reconstitution after alpha-beta-depleted transplantation in children (dated by TCRdb to the mid-2010s). Regarding the complete study: Using TCR repertoire profiling, the study followed T-cell immune reconstitution in a quantitative way in children after TCRalphabeta/CD19-depleted allogeneic hematopoietic cell transplantation.

This clonotype appeared a few times. It lacks a known antigen. Mismatch with germline at one junction end may stem from a read error. The library was obtained by PCR. Reads for this sample came from an Illumina HiSeq 2500. TCR library preparation used molecular barcoding, with unique molecular identifiers applied to normalize quantification of the TCRbeta repertoire. The public reads were run again by TCRdb, first through fastp at Q25 and then through MiXCR, and only productive beta chains were kept. All rows with the same CDR3 protein become a single entry with the most common DNA and genes. For this sample the table gives some 590,000 distinct CDR3 sequences, of which over 9.5% were detected only once. Jointly, the top ten make up about 4% of the sample. Including the terminal cysteine and phenylalanine, the CDR3 comprises 12 residues. This entry keeps only the CDR3 DNA: 36 bases, framed from base 1. Based on the germline V gene, the CDR1 and CDR2 sequences are ENHRY and SYGVKD.

The chain couples TRBV10-3 to TRBJ2-7; 9 nucleotides in the junction match TRBD2. The sequence was obtained from a human donor who donated a stem cell graft to a child with acute myeloid leukemia. Sequences were derived from PBMCs from the stem cell graft donor, sampled from the stem cell graft. The nucleotide sequence reads TGCGCCTGTAGCGGGAGCACCTACGAGCAGTACTTC. Its amino acids are CACSGSTYEQYF.